This T cell receptor beta chain was sequenced during a study of beta chain features in type 1 diabetes. The CDR3 runs to 15 residues. Trimming cost V 4 bases and J 0 bases; bases outside gene matches: 7. Germline V gene sequence: CDR1 SQVTM, CDR2 ANQGSEA. Expressed TCRB transcripts got sequenced, as all isolated RNA was reverse transcribed. TCRdb's copy holds only in-frame clones and misses some; the assay was immunoSEQ multiplex PCR. Here the sample spans roughly 250,000 clones, about 71% being singletons. The chain recombines TRBV29-1 with TRBJ2-7, with 9 nucleotides matching TRBD1. This TCR was sampled from a man aged 30 to 39 in good health. The sequenced sample consisted of naive CD4+ T cells from blood. The DNA for the CDR3 is TGCAGCGTTGGCGTGACAGGGGGTTTCTCCTACGAGCAGTACTTC. Its protein is CSVGVTGGFSYEQYF.